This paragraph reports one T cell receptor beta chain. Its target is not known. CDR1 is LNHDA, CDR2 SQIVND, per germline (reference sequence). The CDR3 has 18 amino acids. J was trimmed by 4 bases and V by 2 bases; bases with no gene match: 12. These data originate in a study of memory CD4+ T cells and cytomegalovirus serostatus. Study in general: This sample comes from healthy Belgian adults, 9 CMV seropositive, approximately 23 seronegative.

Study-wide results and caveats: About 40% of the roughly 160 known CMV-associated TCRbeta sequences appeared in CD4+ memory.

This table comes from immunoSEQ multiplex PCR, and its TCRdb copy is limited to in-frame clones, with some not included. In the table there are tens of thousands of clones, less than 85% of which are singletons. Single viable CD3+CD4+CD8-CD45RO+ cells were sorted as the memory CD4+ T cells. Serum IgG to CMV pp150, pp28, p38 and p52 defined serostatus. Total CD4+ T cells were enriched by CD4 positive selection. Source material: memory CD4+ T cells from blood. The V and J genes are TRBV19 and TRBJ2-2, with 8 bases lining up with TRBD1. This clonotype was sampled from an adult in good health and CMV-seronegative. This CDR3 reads CASSIISAGGKRTGELFF. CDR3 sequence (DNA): TGTGCCAGTAGTATAATCTCCGCAGGGGGCAAGCGCACCGGGGAGCTGTTTTTT.